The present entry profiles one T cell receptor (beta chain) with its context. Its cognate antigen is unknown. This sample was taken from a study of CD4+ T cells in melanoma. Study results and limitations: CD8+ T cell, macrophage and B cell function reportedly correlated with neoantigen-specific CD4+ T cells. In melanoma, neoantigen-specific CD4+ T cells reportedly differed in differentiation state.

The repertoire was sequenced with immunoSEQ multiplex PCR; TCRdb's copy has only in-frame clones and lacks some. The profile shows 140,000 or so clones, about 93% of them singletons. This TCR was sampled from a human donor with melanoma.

CDR3 loop: CASSLGQGAGELFF. The CDR3 nucleotides read TGTGCCAGCAGCTTGGGTCAGGGCGCCGGGGAGCTGTTTTTT. The rearrangement uses TRBV5-4 and TRBJ2-2; D is perhaps TRBD1 (5 bases). The germline V gene encodes CDR1 SGHNT and CDR2 YYREEE (reference sequence). The CDR3 runs to 14 residues. Trimming shortened V by 0 bases and J by 6 bases, and 9 bases separated the two germline ends.